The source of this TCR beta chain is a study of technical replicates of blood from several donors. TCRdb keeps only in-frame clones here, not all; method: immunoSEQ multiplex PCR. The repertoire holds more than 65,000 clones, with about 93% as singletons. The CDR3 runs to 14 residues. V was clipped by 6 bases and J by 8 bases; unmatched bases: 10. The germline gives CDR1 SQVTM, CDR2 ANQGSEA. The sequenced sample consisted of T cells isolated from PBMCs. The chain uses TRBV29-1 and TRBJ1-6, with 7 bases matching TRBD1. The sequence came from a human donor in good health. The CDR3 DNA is TGCAGCGTCAACACAGGGGACCCGCATTCACCCCTCCACTTT. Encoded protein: CSVNTGDPHSPLHF. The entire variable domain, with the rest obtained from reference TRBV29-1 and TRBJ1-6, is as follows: SAVISQKPSRDICQRGTSLTIQCQVDSQVTMMFWYRQQPGQSLTLIATANQGSEATYESGFVIDKFPISRPNLTFSTLTVSNMSPEDSSIYLCSVNTGDPHSPLHFGNGTRLTVT.